This T cell receptor beta chain was recovered during a study of shared clonotypes between healthy human individuals. To note about this clone: This same CDR3 is encoded by further DNA sequences in the sample.

Naive CD8 isolation took CD45RO-negative cells positively selected for CCR7 and excluded terminally differentiated effector memory CD45RA+ cells. This CDR3 is built from 13 residues. Germline V gene lookup returns CDR1 MNHEY and CDR2 SMNVEV (reference sequence). V was shortened by 0 bases and J by 4 bases, with 6 bases between the two germline ends. The table came from immunoSEQ multiplex PCR; TCRdb's copy has only in-frame clones and leaves some out. This table has roughly 2.1 million clones, roughly 91% appearing once. This TCR came from a man younger than 35 in good health. Some clones in this sample may be carry-over from other donors' samples. The sample was naive CD8+ T cells from PBMCs. V and J are TRBV27 and TRBJ1-2; no firm D call. The CDR3 nucleotides read TGTGCCAGCAGTTTATCGCCAAGCTATGGCTACACCTTC. Its translation is CASSLSPSYGYTF.